The next 19 T cell receptor beta chains were all read from a single sample in a study of molecular identifiers for immune sequencing clone quantification. TCRdb re-called the PCR reads with MiXCR, one entry per CDR3 protein. Of about half a million distinct CDR3 sequences listed, about 20% were seen once; the top ten hold more than 0.8%. Input material: naive CD8+ T cells from blood, with Jurkat cell RNA spiked in. The subset: FACS-sorted CD8+CD4-CCR7+CD45RA+ naive T cells. These receptors were obtained from a human donor in good health. Some libraries in this study had Jurkat cell RNA spiked in.

This clonotype was seen a handful of times. The V and J genes are TRBV12-3 or TRBV12-4 and TRBJ2-1; 8 nucleotides match TRBD2. Germline trimming cut 1 base from V and 3 bases from J; bases unmatched to any gene: 5. CDR3 length: 16 residues. As DNA, the CDR3 is TGTGCCAGCAGTTTAGTCGGTCTAGCGGGCTACAATGAGCAGTTCTTC. Its protein is CASSLVGLAGYNEQFF.

This clonotype has a count of ten or more. The chain couples TRBV28 to TRBJ1-1, with D possibly TRBD1 on 5 matching bases. Germline V CDR1 and CDR2: MDHEN, SYDVKM. V lost 2 bases and J 4 bases, leaving 11 bases between the germline ends. The CDR3 is 14 residues long. The CDR3 DNA reads as TGTGCCAGCAGTTTACCGCCGGGGCGCACTGAAGCTTTCTTT. It specifies CASSLPPGRTEAFF.

With respect to this clonotype: A much more abundant neighbour one base away suggests this may be a read error. This chain links TRBV9 with TRBJ2-3; D gene uncertain. Germline V gene lookup returns CDR1 SGDLS and CDR2 YYNGEE. This CDR3 is built from 14 residues. The CDR3 sequence: CVSSVSWDMGTQYF. CDR3 nucleotide sequence: TGTGTCAGCAGCGTAAGCTGGGATATGGGTACGCAGTATTTT. The full variable domain, with the rest looked up from reference TRBV9 and TRBJ2-3, is DSGVTQTPKHLITATGQRVTLRCSPRSGDLSVYWYQQSLDQGLQFLIQYYNGEERAKGNILERFSAQQFPDLHSELNLSSLELGDSALYFCVSSVSWDMGTQYFGPGTRLTVL.

V is TRBV28 and J is TRBJ2-7, with TRBD2 matching 8 bases. Per germline, CDR1 MDHEN and CDR2 SYDVKM. CDR3 length equals 17 residues. J was trimmed by 2 bases and V by 5 bases; bases with no gene match: 14. CDR3 DNA sequence: TGTGCCAGCAGTCTCCAATACGGGCGGGAGGCCACCTACGAGCAGTACTTC. Translating it yields CASSLQYGREATYEQYF.

This clonotype was seen only a few times. A read error may account for a junction end that differs from germline. The chain combines TRBV5-3 with TRBJ1-1; D ambiguous. TRBV5-3 is sorted into the ORF group, with uncertain function. This CDR3 has 14 amino acids. The CDR3 loop reads CASSFLSGGTEAFF. CDR3 DNA: TGTGCCAGCAGCTTCCTCTCAGGCGGCACTGAAGCTTTCTTT.

Concerning this clonotype itself: Being one base from a much bigger clone, this may be a read error. J is TRBJ1-4 and V is TRBV6-5; D not certain. CDR1 is MNHEY and CDR2 is SVGAGI in the germline V gene. The CDR3 is 15 residues long. CDR3 region: CASSLRTGPNEKPFF. CDR3 nucleotides: TGTGCCAGCAGCTTGAGGACGGGTCCCAATGAAAAACCGTTTTTT.

The chain is built from TRBV27 and TRBJ1-5, with TRBD1 as a possible D gene (6 bases). Trimming stripped 3 bases from V and 2 bases from J, with 14 bases between. The CDR3 spans 16 residues. Germline V CDR1 and CDR2: MNHEY, SMNVEV (reference sequence). The CDR3 region has the DNA TGTGCCAGCAGTTTGGTAGGGGGGGTGGGCAATCAGCCCCAGCATTTT. This sequence encodes CASSLVGGVGNQPQHF.

This clonotype was picked up many times. V and J are TRBV7-2 and TRBJ2-3, with D perhaps given as TRBD1 or TRBD2 (5 bases each). V shed 0 bases and J shed 1 base, with 14 bases lying between them. CDR1 and CDR2 (germline): SGHTA, FQGNSA. The CDR3 length is 17 residues. The CDR3 reads CASSLAVGGLGTDTQYF. The CDR3 DNA sequence: TGTGCCAGCAGCTTAGCGGTTGGGGGATTGGGCACAGATACGCAGTATTTT. Full variable domain (missing parts from reference TRBV7-2 and TRBJ2-3): GAGVSQSPSNKVTEKGKDVELRCDPISGHTALYWYRQSLGQGLEFLIYFQGNSAPDKSGLPSDRFSAERTGGSVSTLTIQRTQQEDSAVYLCASSLAVGGLGTDTQYFGPGTRLTVL.

This clonotype was observed at least ten times. At one of its ends the junction is not consistent with the germline gene, which may arise from a read error. CDR3 sequence (DNA): TGTGCTAGCAGCTGGGGGACAGGCCAAGAGACCCAGTACTTC. It translates to CASSWGTGQETQYF. The rearrangement uses TRBV7-7 and TRBJ2-5; 8 nucleotides align to TRBD1. Germline assignment: CDR1 SSHAT and CDR2 FNYEAQ (reference sequence). This CDR3 is 14 amino acids long.

A remark on this clonotype: Possible read error: a much larger clone is one base away. The chain combines TRBV28 with TRBJ1-1; 9 bases match TRBD1. The CDR3 has 13 residues. V lost 8 bases, J lost 7 bases, and 8 bases stayed unmatched. Per germline, CDR1 MDHEN and CDR2 SYDVKM. CDR3 loop: CASGQDRGGEAFF. CDR3 in DNA: TGTGCCAGCGGTCAGGACAGGGGAGGTGAAGCTTTCTTT.

The CDR3 DNA sequence: TGCGCCAGCAGCCAATATCTAGCGGGGGGGCCAGATACGCAGTATTTT. Its protein product is CASSQYLAGGPDTQYF. V and J are TRBV4-1 and TRBJ2-3, with TRBD2 matching 12 bases. J gave up 4 bases and V 2 bases, and 4 bases lay outside the gene matches. Germline lookup yields CDR1 MGHRA and CDR2 YSYEKL. This CDR3 has 16 residues.

This clonotype was counted at least ten times. The rearrangement links TRBV15 to TRBJ1-1, with a weak D call TRBD1 (6 bases). The CDR3 has 17 residues. CDR1 LNHNV and CDR2 YYDKDF come from the germline V gene (reference sequence). The V end was cut by 0 bases, the J end by 5 bases, with 19 bases between. The CDR3 region is CATSRDVFRGGETEAFF. CDR3 DNA: TGTGCCACCAGCAGAGATGTTTTCAGGGGAGGTGAGACTGAAGCTTTCTTT.

For this clonotype: A much more abundant neighbour one base away suggests this may be a read error. CDR3 amino acids: CASSLKAIARGAKNIQYF. CDR3 DNA sequence: TGTGCCAGCAGCTTGAAGGCGATAGCGAGAGGAGCCAAAAACATTCAGTACTTC. The chain has TRBV5-6 and TRBJ2-4; tentative D call: TRBD2 (5 bases). V was trimmed by 1 base and J by 0 bases, leaving 17 bases between them. The CDR3 is 18 amino acids. Germline V gives CDR1 SGHDT, CDR2 YYEEEE.

With respect to this clonotype: A much more abundant neighbour one base away suggests this may be a read error. J is TRBJ2-7 and V is TRBV20-1; TRBD1 agrees at 8 bases. CDR3 length: 14 amino acids. V trimming: 5 bases; J trimming: 1 base; junction bases outside the gene matches: 7. Germline V CDR1 and CDR2: DFQATT, SNEGSKA (reference sequence). The CDR3 reads CSAWETGVSYEQYF. CDR3 nucleotide sequence: TGCAGTGCTTGGGAGACAGGGGTGTCCTACGAGCAGTACTTC.

This clonotype was counted a few times. CDR3: CASSARDNSYNEQFF. CDR3 sequence (DNA): TGTGCCAGCAGCGCCCGGGACAACTCCTACAATGAGCAGTTCTTC. This sequence joins TRBV11-3 and TRBJ2-1; a possible D gene is TRBD1 (6 bases). Germline CDR1 SGHNT, CDR2 YENEEA. Trimming took 5 bases from V and 0 from J, leaving 11 bases between them. The CDR3 contains 15 residues.

Turning to this clonotype: A much larger clone is a single base away; this may be a read error. The CDR3 loop reads CASKRAGGSDTQYF. For the CDR3, the DNA is TGTGCCAGCAAAAGAGCGGGAGGCTCAGATACGCAGTATTTT. The chain joins TRBV12-3 or TRBV12-4 to TRBJ2-3; 9 bases agree with TRBD2. V trimming: 7 bases; J trimming: 4 bases; junction bases outside the gene matches: 6. CDR3 length: 14 amino acids.

In the case of this clonotype: Since a much larger clone is just one base distant, this may be a read error. CDR3 in amino acids: CASSQRDTSYGYAF. As DNA, the CDR3 is TGCGCCAGCAGCCAACGGGACACGAGCTATGGCTACGCCTTC. The rearrangement joins TRBV4-3 to TRBJ1-2; D is possibly TRBD1 (6 bases). The CDR3 covers 14 residues. Germline V CDR1 and CDR2: LGHNA, YSLEER.

V is TRBV24-1 and J is TRBJ2-5; D ambiguous. V lost 10 bases and J lost 0, with 11 bases in between. CDR3 length: 13 residues. The germline CDR1 and CDR2 sequences are KGHDR and SFDVKD. The CDR3: CATASGYQETQYF. The CDR3 nucleotides read TGTGCCACAGCCTCCGGGTACCAAGAGACCCAGTACTTC.

The sample holds a few counts of this clonotype. This rearrangement joins TRBV20-1 to TRBJ2-7; 9 bases agree with TRBD2. The CDR3 is made up of 13 amino acids. The germline V gene has CDR1 DFQATT and CDR2 SNEGSKA (reference sequence). V gave up 1 base and J gave up 4 bases; unmatched junction bases: 2. CDR3 nucleotides: TGCAGTGCTAGAGGCCTAGCGGGGTACGAGCAGTACTTC. It specifies CSARGLAGYEQYF.